Following are 13 T cell receptor beta chains from one sample sequenced in a study of CD8 T cells in Susac syndrome. Reverse transcription used roughly 0.45 to 1 ug RNA and random hexamers. Via MiXCR, TCRdb re-called the immunoSEQ multiplex PCR reads, giving one row per CDR3 protein. The repertoire consists of some 120,000 distinct CDR3 sequences, with around 94% occurring once and the leading ten covering roughly 0.091%. The specimen sequenced was CD4+ T cells from PBMCs. These receptors were collected from a human donor in good health.

The genes are TRBV30 and TRBJ1-5; weak D call: TRBD1 (6 bases). CDR1 and CDR2 (germline): GTSNPN, SVGIG (reference sequence). The V gene lost 2 bases and the J gene lost 5 bases, with 10 bases spanning the gap. This CDR3 has 13 residues. CDR3 coding DNA: TGTGCCTGGAGTAGTTACAGGGATCAGCCCCAGCATTTT. Translating gives CAWSSYRDQPQHF.

This clonotype was counted once. CDR3 loop: CASSSAPGQGNTEAFF. CDR3 coding DNA: TGTGCCAGCAGCTCGGCCCCGGGACAGGGGAACACTGAAGCTTTCTTT. The chain uses TRBV5-4 and TRBJ1-1, with 9 bases matching TRBD1. The CDR3 totals 16 residues. Trimming at V came to 3 bases and at J to 1 base, leaving 7 bases not matched to a gene. Germline loops: CDR1 SGHNT, CDR2 YYREEE (reference sequence).

J is TRBJ1-5 and V is TRBV19, with 12 positions matching TRBD1. CDR1 LNHDA and CDR2 SQIVND come from the germline V gene (reference sequence). The CDR3 totals 16 residues. The trim removed 5 bases at V and 7 bases at J, leaving 9 bases unmatched. CDR3 loop: CASSLQGQGARQPQHF. The CDR3 DNA follows: TGTGCCAGTAGTCTCCAGGGACAGGGGGCACGGCAGCCCCAGCATTTT. Looking up the rest from reference TRBV19 and TRBJ1-5 gives the full variable domain: DGGITQSPKYLFRKEGQNVTLSCEQNLNHDAMYWYRQDPGQGLRLIYYSQIVNDFQKGDIAEGYSVSREKKESFPLTVTSAQKNPTAFYLCASSLQGQGARQPQHFGDGTRLSIL.

V gene TRBV7-2 combines with J gene TRBJ2-5, with D perhaps matching TRBD2 (6 bases). The V gene lost 2 bases and the J gene lost 3 bases, with 7 bases spanning the gap. In germline, CDR1 is SGHTA, CDR2 FQGNSA. CDR3 length equals 13 residues. The CDR3 DNA reads TGTGCCAGCAGCTTATGGGGGGAAGAGACCCAGTACTTC. Residues: CASSLWGEETQYF.

This chain connects TRBV3-1 to TRBJ1-2; D gene uncertain. Germline V gene sequence: CDR1 LGHDT, CDR2 YNNKEL (reference sequence). This CDR3 is 14 amino acids long. Between the trimmed V and J ends, which lost 1 base and 4 bases, there was a span of 10 bases. The CDR3 DNA follows: TGTGCCAGCAGCCAAGGTCCCGGCGGCTATGGCTACACCTTC. Protein sequence: CASSQGPGGYGYTF.

The V call is TRBV5-1, the J call TRBJ1-5; D is undetermined. With 4 bases removed from V and 9 bases from J, the gap between germline ends came to 14 bases. This CDR3 contains 13 residues. Germline CDR1 reads SGHRS; CDR2 reads YFSETQ. The CDR3 here is CASSRTLGWPQHF. For the CDR3, the DNA is TGCGCCAGCAGCCGGACCCTGGGGTGGCCCCAGCATTTT.

This rearrangement joins TRBV3-1 to TRBJ2-5; D is unresolved. The V and J ends lost 2 bases and 4 bases respectively, with 8 bases between them. The CDR3 sequence is 13 residues long. CDR1 and CDR2 (germline): LGHDT, YNNKEL (reference sequence). The CDR3 reads CASSQSPRETQYF. The CDR3 DNA reads TGTGCCAGCAGCCAAAGTCCAAGAGAGACCCAGTACTTC.

This chain uses TRBV6-2 or TRBV6-3 with TRBJ2-1; TRBD2 matches at 9 bases. The CDR3 spans 17 residues. Trimming removed 0 bases from V and 1 base from J; junction bases left unmatched: 4. Germline CDR1 is MNHEY and CDR2 is SVGEGT. The DNA for the CDR3 is TGTGCCAGCAGTTACTCAGTTACTAGCGGGTCCTACAATGAGCAGTTCTTC. Translated, it gives CASSYSVTSGSYNEQFF.

This clonotype is a singleton in its sample. This chain uses TRBV5-1 with TRBJ1-1, with TRBD1 as a possible D gene (5 bases). V was pared by 1 base and J by 8 bases, with 9 bases between. The CDR3 totals 12 residues. CDR1 is SGHRS, CDR2 YFSETQ, per germline. CDR3 residues: CASSLNTGEAFF. For the CDR3, the DNA is TGCGCCAGCAGCTTGAACACAGGAGAAGCTTTCTTT.

J is TRBJ1-1 and V is TRBV24-1; D possibly corresponds to TRBD1 (6 bases). The V and J ends lost 1 base and 4 bases respectively, with 15 bases between them. The V gene's germline CDR1 is KGHDR and CDR2 SFDVKD. The CDR3 is made up of 16 amino acids. CDR3 DNA sequence: TGTGCCACCAGTGATTTCGGGCAGGGGAGGAGCACTGAAGCTTTCTTT. This encodes CATSDFGQGRSTEAFF.

V and J are TRBV30 and TRBJ2-5, with D maybe TRBD1 (6 bases). Deletions cut 2 bases from V and 4 bases from J, with 14 bases between. The germline CDR1 and CDR2 sequences are GTSNPN and SVGIG (reference sequence). The CDR3 is 14 residues long. CDR3 loop: CAWSLSWGRETQYF. The CDR3 DNA is TGTGCCTGGAGTCTCTCGTGGGGGCGAGAGACCCAGTACTTC.

This sequence joins TRBV19 and TRBJ2-3; 13 nucleotides line up with TRBD2. This CDR3 spans 16 amino acids. The ends lost 3 bases at V and 3 bases at J; junction bases unmatched: 3. Germline V gene sequence: CDR1 LNHDA, CDR2 SQIVND (reference sequence). CDR3 in amino acids: CASSMATSGRTDTQYF. For the CDR3, the DNA is TGTGCCAGTAGTATGGCGACTAGCGGGAGGACAGATACGCAGTATTTT.

The V call is TRBV5-6, the J call TRBJ1-5; maybe TRBD1 (6 bases). The CDR3 is made up of 16 amino acids. The V gene's germline CDR1 is SGHDT and CDR2 YYEEEE. The V end lost 4 bases, the J end lost 1 base, and 15 bases lay between the germline ends. This chain's CDR3 is CASSLLGHSSNQPQHF. The CDR3 region has the DNA TGTGCCAGCAGCCTTTTGGGACATTCCAGCAATCAGCCCCAGCATTTT.